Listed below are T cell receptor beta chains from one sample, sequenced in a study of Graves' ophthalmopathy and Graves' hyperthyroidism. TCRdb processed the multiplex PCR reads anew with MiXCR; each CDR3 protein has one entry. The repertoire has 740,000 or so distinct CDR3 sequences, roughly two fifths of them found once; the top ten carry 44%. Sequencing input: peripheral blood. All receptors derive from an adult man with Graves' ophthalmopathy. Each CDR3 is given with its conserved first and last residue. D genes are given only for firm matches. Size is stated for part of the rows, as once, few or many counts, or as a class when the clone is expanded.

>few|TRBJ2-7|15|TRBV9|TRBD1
TGTGCCAGCAGCGAAACGGACAGGTTGTCCTACGAGCAGTACTTC
CASSETDRLSYEQYF
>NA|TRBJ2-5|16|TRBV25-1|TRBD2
TGTGCCACCTCCCCGGGGAGCGGGGGCGCCCGGGAGACCCAGTACTTC
CATSPGSGGARETQYF
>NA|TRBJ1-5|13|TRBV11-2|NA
TGTGCCAGCAGCCAATTGGATGTCCAGCCCCAGCATTTT
CASSQLDVQPQHF
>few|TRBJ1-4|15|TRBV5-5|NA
TGTGCCAGCAGCTCACGGTGGACAGCTCGAGAAAAACTGTTTTTT
CASSSRWTAREKLFF
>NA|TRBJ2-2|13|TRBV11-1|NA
TGTGCCAGCAGGGGAGAGAACGCCGGGGAGCTGTTTTTT
CASRGENAGELFF
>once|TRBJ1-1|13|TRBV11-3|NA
TGTGCCAGCAGCTTAGCCTCGACAGAAAGAGCTTTCTTT
CASSLASTERAFF
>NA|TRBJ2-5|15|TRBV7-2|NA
TGTGCCAGCTCACCACCTAACCCAGCGAGAGAGACCCAGTACTTC
CASSPPNPARETQYF
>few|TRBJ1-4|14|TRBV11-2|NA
TGTGCCAGCAGCCCAAGGGCAGGGAATGAAAAACTGTTTTTT
CASSPRAGNEKLFF
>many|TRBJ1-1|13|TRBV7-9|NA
TGTGCCAGCAGCCCGGGACCCAACACTGAAGCTTTCTTT
CASSPGPNTEAFF
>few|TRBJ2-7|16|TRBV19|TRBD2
TGTGCCAGTAGTTCCTCCGGGACTAGCGGGATGGGGGAGCAGTACTTC
CASSSSGTSGMGEQYF
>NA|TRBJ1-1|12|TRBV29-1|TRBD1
TGCAGCGTCGTCGGGGACAGTGGAGAAGCTTTCTTT
CSVVGDSGEAFF
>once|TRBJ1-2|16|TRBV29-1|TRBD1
TGCAGCGTCGGACCGGGACAGGGGTTTATTAACTATGGCTACACCTTC
CSVGPGQGFINYGYTF
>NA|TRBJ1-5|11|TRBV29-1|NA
TGCAGCGTTCGGCAGGGTGAGGCCCAGCATTTT
CSVRQGEAQHF
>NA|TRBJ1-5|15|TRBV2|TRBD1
TGTGCCAGCACAACAGGGGGGGGGGGCAATCAGCCCCAGCATTTT
CASTTGGGGNQPQHF
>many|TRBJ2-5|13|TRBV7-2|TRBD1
TGTGCCAGCAGGCGGACAGGTGACGAGACCCAGTACTTC
CASRRTGDETQYF
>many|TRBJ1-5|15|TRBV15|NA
TGTGCCACCAGCAGAGATCGAGGGGTTCTTCAGCCCCAGCATTTT
CATSRDRGVLQPQHF
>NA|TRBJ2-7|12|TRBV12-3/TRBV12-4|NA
TGTGCCAGCAGTTTAGGGGTCTACGAGCGGTACTTC
CASSLGVYERYF
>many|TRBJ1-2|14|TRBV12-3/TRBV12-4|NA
TGTGCCAGCAGTTTTCAGGGCTCCAACTATGGCTACACCTTC
CASSFQGSNYGYTF
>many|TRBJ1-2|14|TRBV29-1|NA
TGCAGCGTTGACGTCGCCAGGCGGGCCTATGGCTACACCTTC
CSVDVARRAYGYTF
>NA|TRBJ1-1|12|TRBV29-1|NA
TGCAGCGTTCCCGGGACGAACACTGAAGCTTTCTTT
CSVPGTNTEAFF
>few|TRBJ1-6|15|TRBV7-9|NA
TGTGCCAGCAGCTTGGGGTGGACGGAGAATTCACCCCTCCACTTT
CASSLGWTENSPLHF
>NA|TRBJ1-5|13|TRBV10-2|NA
TGCGCCAGCAGTGAGTCGGTCGATCAGCCCCAGCATTTT
CASSESVDQPQHF
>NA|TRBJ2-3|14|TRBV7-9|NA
TGTGCCAGCAGCCCGCGACTCGCCACAGATACGCAGTATTTT
CASSPRLATDTQYF
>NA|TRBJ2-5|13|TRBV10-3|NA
TGTGCCATCAGTCACAGGGATCAGGAGACCCAGTACTTC
CAISHRDQETQYF
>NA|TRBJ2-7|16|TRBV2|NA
TGTGCCAGCAGAAATCAGGCGGGACACCCGGATTACGAGCAGTACTTC
CASRNQAGHPDYEQYF
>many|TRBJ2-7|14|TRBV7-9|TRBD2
TGTGCCAGCAGCTTACCGGGAGGGTTGTACGAGCAGTACTTC
CASSLPGGLYEQYF
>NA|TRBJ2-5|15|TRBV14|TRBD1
TGTGCCAGCAGCCCGTGGGGGCAGGGGGAAGAGACCCAGTACTTC
CASSPWGQGEETQYF
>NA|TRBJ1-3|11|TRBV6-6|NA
TGTGCCAGCAGTGCATTAACCACCATATATTTT
CASSALTTIYF
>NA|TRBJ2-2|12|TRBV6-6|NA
TGTGCCAGCCTGCGGTCCACCGGGGAGCTGTTTTTT
CASLRSTGELFF
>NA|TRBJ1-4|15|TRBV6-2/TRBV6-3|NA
TGTGCCAGCAGTTACCAGGGATCAACTAATGAAAAACTGTTTTTT
CASSYQGSTNEKLFF
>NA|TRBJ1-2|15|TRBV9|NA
TGTGCCAGCAGCGTAGAAGGGACACTACAAGGGGGCTACACCTTC
CASSVEGTLQGGYTF
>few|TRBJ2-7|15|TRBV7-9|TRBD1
TGTGCCAGCAGCGAGATGGACAGGGGGCCCTACGAGCAGTACTTC
CASSEMDRGPYEQYF